These T cell receptor beta chains were read from a single sample in a study of technical replicates of blood from a few donors. The protocol was immunoSEQ multiplex PCR, while the TCRdb copy is restricted to in-frame clones and leaves out a portion. The sample lists around 92,000 clones, around 95% occurring once. Sequencing was done on a sample of T cells isolated from PBMCs. The receptors shown here come from a human donor in good health. Each CDR3 is given with its conserved first and last residue. Fields, in order: clone size, V gene, J gene, D gene, CDR3 DNA, CDR3 protein. The D gene is left open where the match is weak. Rows give clone size only sometimes, using once, few, many, or a class for an expanded clone.

size: NA; V: TRBV5-6; J: TRBJ2-5; D: TRBD2; DNA: TGTGCCAGCAGCTGGCATATGACTAGCGCCCTCCCGTTGGGGGAGACCCAGTACTTC; CDR3: CASSWHMTSALPLGETQYF
size: NA; V: TRBV6-4; J: TRBJ2-1; D: TRBD2; DNA: TGTGCCAGCAGTGACCTCCCCCTTGGTGGGAGCGGGAGTGGGAATGAGCAGTTCTTC; CDR3: CASSDLPLGGSGSGNEQFF
size: NA; V: TRBV6-6; J: TRBJ1-5; D: NA; DNA: TGTGCCAGCAGTCCCAGCGCCTACAATCAGCCCCAGCATTTT; CDR3: CASSPSAYNQPQHF
size: NA; V: TRBV5-4; J: TRBJ2-3; D: NA; DNA: TGTGCCAGCAACCCACTTGGAGGGGCCCCCACAGATACGCAGTATTTT; CDR3: CASNPLGGAPTDTQYF
size: NA; V: TRBV15; J: TRBJ2-7; D: NA; DNA: TGTGCCACCAGCAGAGATCAGGTACAGTCCTACGAGCAGTACTTC; CDR3: CATSRDQVQSYEQYF
size: NA; V: TRBV7-9; J: TRBJ2-7; D: NA; DNA: TGTGCCAGCAGCCGAATAGTGAACGAGCAGTACTTC; CDR3: CASSRIVNEQYF
size: NA; V: TRBV9; J: TRBJ1-4; D: NA; DNA: TGTGCCAGCAGCGAGGGGGACCGGAGAAATGAAAAACTGTTTTTT; CDR3: CASSEGDRRNEKLFF
size: NA; V: TRBV19; J: TRBJ2-5; D: TRBD1; DNA: TGTGCCAGTAGTATAGAAGGGGGTTGGACAGGGGTAGAAGAGACCCAGTACTTC; CDR3: CASSIEGGWTGVEETQYF
size: NA; V: TRBV28; J: TRBJ2-6; D: NA; DNA: TGTGCCAGCAGTCCGCGAGTCGGGGGGCCCAGCTCTGGGGCCAACGTCCTGACTTTC; CDR3: CASSPRVGGPSSGANVLTF
size: NA; V: TRBV28; J: TRBJ2-2; D: TRBD2; DNA: TGTGCCAGCAGTCGGGGGGACCTCAACACCGGGGAGCTGTTTTTT; CDR3: CASSRGDLNTGELFF
size: NA; V: TRBV19; J: TRBJ1-2; D: NA; DNA: TGTGCCAGTTCCACCTCGTCATGGAGCTATGGCTACACCTTC; CDR3: CASSTSSWSYGYTF
size: NA; V: TRBV11-3; J: TRBJ2-3; D: TRBD2; DNA: TGTGCCAGCAGCACCGGGACTAGCGGGGACGGGACAGATACGCAGTATTTT; CDR3: CASSTGTSGDGTDTQYF
size: NA; V: TRBV5-4; J: TRBJ1-1; D: NA; DNA: TGTGCCAGCAGCTTTTCCCGGAGCAACACTGAAGCTTTCTTT; CDR3: CASSFSRSNTEAFF
size: NA; V: TRBV11-3; J: TRBJ2-1; D: NA; DNA: TGTGCCAGCAGCCCAGGCTCCGACAGGGAGCAGTTCTTC; CDR3: CASSPGSDREQFF
size: few; V: TRBV19; J: TRBJ1-1; D: NA; DNA: TGTGCCAGTAGTATTCACCGGGTGGCAAACACTGAAGCTTTCTTT; CDR3: CASSIHRVANTEAFF
size: NA; V: TRBV5-1; J: TRBJ2-7; D: NA; DNA: TGCGCCAGCAGCCGTGGACAGAGGGACGAGCAGTACTTC; CDR3: CASSRGQRDEQYF